A selection of T cell receptor beta chains follows, all from one sample in a study of human versus mouse CDR3 diversity and MHC coevolution. Measured with immunoSEQ multiplex PCR; TCRdb has only the in-frame clones, and not every one. The repertoire holds just under 60,000 clones, with approximately 94% as singletons. Sample: naive CD4+ T cells from blood. The receptors come from a person in their 60s in good health. Each CDR3 is given with its conserved first and last residue. Fields, in order: clone size, D gene, J gene, V gene, CDR3 DNA, CDR3 protein. A D gene is named only where the DNA matches it firmly. Size values are once, few and many counts, or a class for expanded clones, and some rows have none.

. TRBD2 TRBJ2-7 TRBV11-2 TGTGCCAGCAGGCGACTAGCGGGAGGCTCCTACGAGCAGTACTTC CASRRLAGGSYEQYF
few . TRBJ1-5 TRBV10-1 TGCGCCAGCAGTGAAGGGGGAAGCAATCAGCCCCAGCATTTT CASSEGGSNQPQHF
. TRBD1 TRBJ2-2 TRBV19 TGTGCCAGTAGGGGACAGATTTACACCGGGGAGCTGTTTTTT CASRGQIYTGELFF
. TRBD1 TRBJ1-2 TRBV19 TGTGCCAGTAGTATAGTTTCCCCCGGACAGGGTCGCTACACCTTC CASSIVSPGQGRYTF
. TRBD1 TRBJ2-1 TRBV5-6 TGTGCCAGCAGCGGATCTCTCGGGACAGCCTACAATGAGCAGTTCTTC CASSGSLGTAYNEQFF
. TRBD1 TRBJ1-5 TRBV2 TGTGCCAGCAGTGAAGGGGCAGGGGGTGGAGAGCCCCAGCATTTT CASSEGAGGGEPQHF
. . TRBJ1-1 TRBV6-5 TGTGCCAGCAGCCCCCTCGGGGACACTAAGGTGGCTTTCTTT CASSPLGDTKVAFF
once . TRBJ2-7 TRBV29-1 TGCAGCGTTGAAGAACAGGGTCGTTCCTACGAGCAGTACTTC CSVEEQGRSYEQYF
. TRBD2 TRBJ2-3 TRBV10-3 TGTGCCAGCAATCTAGCGGGAGTAGATACGCAGTATTTT CASNLAGVDTQYF
. . TRBJ2-2 TRBV7-3 TGTGCCAGCAGCTCCACCCAGGGGATTACAGGGGAGCTGTTTTTT CASSSTQGITGELFF
. TRBD2 TRBJ2-7 TRBV28 TGTGCCAGCAATACTAGCGGGAGGCCGCCCCACGAGCAGTACTTC CASNTSGRPPHEQYF
. . TRBJ2-7 TRBV5-6 TGTGCCAGCAGCTTTAGAGCGAACTCCTACGAGCAGTACTTC CASSFRANSYEQYF
. TRBD1 TRBJ1-2 TRBV6-5 TGTGCCAGCAGTTTAGACAGGGTGACTAACTATGGCTACACCTTC CASSLDRVTNYGYTF
. . TRBJ1-1 TRBV30 TGTGCCTGGAGTGGAACAGGGAGGAACACTGAAGCTTTCTTT CAWSGTGRNTEAFF
. TRBD2 TRBJ2-7 TRBV7-8 TGTGCCAGCAGCTTAGTTCGCCTAGCGGGAGTCTACGAGCAGTACTTC CASSLVRLAGVYEQYF
. TRBD1 TRBJ1-5 TRBV10-3 TGTGCCATCAGTGAGTCGGGGACAGGCTACCTCCCCCAGCATTTT CAISESGTGYLPQHF
. TRBD1 TRBJ2-3 TRBV2 TGTGCCAGCGGCCCGGGACAGGGACGCACAGATACGCAGTATTTT CASGPGQGRTDTQYF
once . TRBJ1-5 TRBV6-1 TGTGCCAGCAGATTGGGGGCATATCAGCCCCAGCATTTT CASRLGAYQPQHF
. TRBD1 TRBJ2-2 TRBV9 TGTGCCAGCAGCCCGAGGACAGGGACGAACACCGGGGAGCTGTTTTTT CASSPRTGTNTGELFF
. TRBD1 TRBJ1-1 TRBV18 TGTGCCAGCTCCTCTCCGACACGGACAGGGCCGAACACTGAAGCTTTCTTT CASSSPTRTGPNTEAFF